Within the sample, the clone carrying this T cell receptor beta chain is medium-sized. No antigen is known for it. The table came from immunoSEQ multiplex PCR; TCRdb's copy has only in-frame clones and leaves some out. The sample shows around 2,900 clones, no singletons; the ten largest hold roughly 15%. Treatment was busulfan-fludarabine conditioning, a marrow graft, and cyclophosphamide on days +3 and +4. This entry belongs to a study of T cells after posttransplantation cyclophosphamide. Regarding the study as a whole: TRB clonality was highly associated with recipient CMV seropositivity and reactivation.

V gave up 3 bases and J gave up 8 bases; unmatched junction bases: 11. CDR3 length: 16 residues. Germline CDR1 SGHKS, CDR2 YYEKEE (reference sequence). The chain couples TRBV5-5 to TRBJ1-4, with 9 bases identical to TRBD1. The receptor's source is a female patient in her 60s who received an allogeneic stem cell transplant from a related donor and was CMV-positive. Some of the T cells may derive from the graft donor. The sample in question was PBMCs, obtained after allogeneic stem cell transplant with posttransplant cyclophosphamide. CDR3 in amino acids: CASSSSTGGGIEKLFF. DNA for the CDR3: TGTGCCAGCAGCTCATCGACAGGGGGAGGAATCGAAAAACTGTTTTTT.